This T cell receptor (beta chain) is drawn from a study of cytomegalovirus exposure and HLA in healthy donors. Study-level findings and limits: Roughly 170 TCR beta chains were listed as cytomegalovirus-associated. Productive rates of about 87% or about 30% were seen for most TCR beta V segments in an earlier analysis. Reported performance of the classifier showed diagnosis of cytomegalovirus status with high specificity and sensitivity. The majority of TCR sequences were rare, yet some public TCRs appeared in many donors.

Concerning this clone itself: Its antigen is as yet unknown.

With 60 Vbeta and 13 Jbeta primers, the PCR was carried out. Some clones are missing from TCRdb's copy, which holds only in-frame ones; the method was immunoSEQ multiplex PCR. The sample contains approximately 160,000 clones, around 80% of which appear only once. The CDR3 totals 15 residues. V was cut by 0 bases and J by 0 bases, with 7 bases left in between. Germline V CDR1 and CDR2: SGHRS, YFSETQ. The sample consisted of PBMCs. The receptor was derived from a man between 40 and 49 years old in good health and CMV-seronegative. The rearrangement links TRBV5-1 to TRBJ1-3; maybe TRBD1 (5 bases). The CDR3 region is CASSLGDSSGNTIYF. CDR3 sequence (DNA): TGCGCCAGCAGCTTGGGAGACAGCTCTGGAAACACCATATATTTT.